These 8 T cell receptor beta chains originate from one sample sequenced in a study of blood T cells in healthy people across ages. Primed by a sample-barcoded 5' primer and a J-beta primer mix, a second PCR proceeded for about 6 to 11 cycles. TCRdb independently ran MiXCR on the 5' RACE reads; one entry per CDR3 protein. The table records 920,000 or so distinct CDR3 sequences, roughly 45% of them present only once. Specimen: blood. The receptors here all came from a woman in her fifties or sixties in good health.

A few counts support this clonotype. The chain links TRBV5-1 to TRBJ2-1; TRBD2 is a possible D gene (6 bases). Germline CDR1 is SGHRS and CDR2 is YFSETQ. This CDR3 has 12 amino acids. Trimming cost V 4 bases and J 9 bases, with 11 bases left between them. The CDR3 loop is CASSPGGTEQFF. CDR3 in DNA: TGCGCCAGCAGCCCGGGCGGGACTGAGCAGTTCTTC.

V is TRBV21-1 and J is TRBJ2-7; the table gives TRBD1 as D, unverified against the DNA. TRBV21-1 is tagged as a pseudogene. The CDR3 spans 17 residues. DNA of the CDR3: TGTGCCAGCAGACGGGACGGGGCCGTACGGTTTACGGACGAGCAGTACTTC. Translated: CASRRDGAVRFTDEQYF.

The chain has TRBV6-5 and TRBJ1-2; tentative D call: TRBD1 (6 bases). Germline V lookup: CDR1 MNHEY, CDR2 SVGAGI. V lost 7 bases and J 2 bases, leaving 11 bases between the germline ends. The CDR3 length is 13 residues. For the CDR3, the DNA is TGTGCCAGCAAGCCGAGGGGGAACTATGGCTACACCTTC. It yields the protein CASKPRGNYGYTF.

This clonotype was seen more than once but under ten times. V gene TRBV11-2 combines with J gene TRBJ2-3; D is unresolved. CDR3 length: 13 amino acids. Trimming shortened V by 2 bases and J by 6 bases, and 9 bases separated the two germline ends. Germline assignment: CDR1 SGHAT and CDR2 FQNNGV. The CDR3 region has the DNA TGTGCCAGCAGCTTACGACCGCCGGATACGCAGTATTTT. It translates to CASSLRPPDTQYF.

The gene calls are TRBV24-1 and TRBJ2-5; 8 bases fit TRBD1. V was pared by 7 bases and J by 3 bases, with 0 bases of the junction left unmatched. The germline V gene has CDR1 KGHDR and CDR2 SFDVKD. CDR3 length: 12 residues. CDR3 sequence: CATRGQEETQYF. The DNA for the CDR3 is TGTGCCACCAGGGGACAGGAAGAGACCCAGTACTTC.

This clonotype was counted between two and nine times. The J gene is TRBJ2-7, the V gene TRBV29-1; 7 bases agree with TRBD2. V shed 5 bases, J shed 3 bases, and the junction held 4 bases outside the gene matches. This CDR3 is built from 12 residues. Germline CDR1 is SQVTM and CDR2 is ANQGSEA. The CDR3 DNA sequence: TGCAGCGTTATTGGGGGGGACTACGAGCAGTACTTC. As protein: CSVIGGDYEQYF.

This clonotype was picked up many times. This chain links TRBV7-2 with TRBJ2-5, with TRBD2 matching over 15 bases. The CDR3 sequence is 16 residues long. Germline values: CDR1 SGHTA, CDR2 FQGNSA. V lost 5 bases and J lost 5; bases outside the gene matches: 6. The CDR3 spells CASSLRTSGRGETQYF. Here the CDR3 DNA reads TGTGCCAGCAGCCTGAGGACTAGCGGGAGGGGTGAGACCCAGTACTTC. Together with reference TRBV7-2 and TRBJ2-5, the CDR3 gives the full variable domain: GAGVSQSPSNKVTEKGKDVELRCDPISGHTALYWYRQSLGQGLEFLIYFQGNSAPDKSGLPSDRFSAERTGGSVSTLTIQRTQQEDSAVYLCASSLRTSGRGETQYFGPGTRLLVL.

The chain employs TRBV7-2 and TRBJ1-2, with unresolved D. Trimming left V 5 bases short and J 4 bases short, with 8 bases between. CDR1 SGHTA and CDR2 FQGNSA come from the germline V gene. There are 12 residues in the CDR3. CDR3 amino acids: CASSPSSYGYTF. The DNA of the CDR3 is TGTGCCAGCAGCCCCTCGAGCTATGGCTACACCTTC.